Presented here are 11 T cell receptor beta chains from one specimen sequenced in a study of glioma-infiltrating T cells. The iRepertoire nested amplicon-rescue multiplex PCR amplified TCR alpha and beta CDR3s from RNA. TCRdb re-derived calls from the multiplex PCR reads in MiXCR, one entry per CDR3 protein. The table lists 85,000 to 110,000 distinct CDR3 sequences, 29% of them singletons. Source material: glioma tissue, nonneoplastic brain tissue, or PBMCs (not recorded which). The source of these receptors is a human donor with low-grade glioma or glioblastoma, undergoing nonglioma brain surgery, or in good health (not recorded which).

J is TRBJ1-2 and V is TRBV29-1; D is perhaps TRBD1 (5 bases). Germline lookup yields CDR1 SQVTM and CDR2 ANQGSEA. CDR3 size: 13 residues. Trimming left V 7 bases short and J 6 bases short, with 18 bases between. The CDR3 DNA reads TGCAGCGCATACAGGAGCTTGGGGAATGGCTACACCTTC. Residues: CSAYRSLGNGYTF.

To note about this clonotype: A much more abundant neighbour one base away suggests this may be a read error. The J gene is TRBJ2-5, the V gene TRBV7-9; 9 bases align to TRBD1. Germline V gene data show CDR1 as SEHNR and CDR2 as FQNEAQ (reference sequence). This CDR3 is built from 13 residues. CDR3 loop: CASRGQGGETEYF. The CDR3, as DNA: TGTGCCAGCAGGGGACAGGGAGGGGAGACCGAGTACTTC.

The V gene is TRBV11-2, the J gene TRBJ2-3; TRBD2 is a possible D gene (6 bases). Germline V gene lookup returns CDR1 SGHAT and CDR2 FQNNGV. The CDR3 loop spans 17 amino acids. Trimming cost V 4 bases and J 0 bases, with 17 bases left between them. The CDR3 DNA sequence: TGTGCCAGCAGCTCTGGCGGCGGGGCGGCTAGCACAGATACGCAGTATTTT. Its protein product is CASSSGGGAASTDTQYF.

This clonotype was observed a few times. The V call is TRBV5-4, the J call TRBJ2-3; D is perhaps TRBD2 (6 bases). The CDR3 covers 16 residues. Trimming left V 3 bases short and J 0 bases short, with 14 bases between. CDR1 is SGHNT and CDR2 is YYREEE in the germline V gene (reference sequence). In nucleotides, the CDR3 is TGTGCCAGCAGCTCAGGAGGGTCCGCTAGCACAGATACGCAGTATTTT. This codes for CASSSGGSASTDTQYF.

About this clonotype: This may come from a read error, since a much larger clone is one base off. V usage is TRBV6-2 or TRBV6-3 and J usage is TRBJ2-3; D may match TRBD1 or TRBD2 (5 bases each). The germline CDR1 and CDR2 sequences are MNHEY and SVGEGT. V lost 8 bases and J lost 0, with 15 bases in between. The CDR3 loop spans 15 amino acids. The CDR3 nucleotides read TGTGCCAGCCCGCGGACGGGACCTAGCACAGATACGCAGTATTTT. Protein: CASPRTGPSTDTQYF.

This clonotype occurred many times. The rearrangement uses TRBV11-2 and TRBJ2-3; 7 bases line up with TRBD2. The CDR3 extends over 16 amino acids. V lost 4 bases to trimming and J lost 11 bases; unmatched junction nucleotides: 18. The germline V gene has CDR1 SGHAT and CDR2 FQNNGV. DNA for the CDR3: TGTGCCAGCAGCTCCCTCCGTGAGCGGGGCCAGATGAAGCAGTATTTT. It specifies CASSSLRERGQMKQYF.

This clonotype appeared many times. The CDR3 protein is CASSYSAAGYEQYF. CDR3 sequence (DNA): TGTGCCAGCAGTTACTCCGCGGCAGGGTACGAGCAGTACTTC. This chain connects TRBV6-2 or TRBV6-3 to TRBJ2-7, with D tentatively TRBD1 (5 bases). Per germline, CDR1 MNHEY and CDR2 SVGEGT. The CDR3 is 14 amino acids. Trimming pared 0 bases from V and 4 bases from J, leaving 10 bases between.

The rearrangement uses TRBV19 and TRBJ2-1; D is possibly TRBD1 (5 bases). The V end lost 5 bases, the J end lost 7 bases, and 9 bases lay between the germline ends. The CDR3 has 12 residues. Germline V gene sequence: CDR1 LNHDA, CDR2 SQIVND (reference sequence). The CDR3 DNA sequence: TGTGCCAGTAGTGCCAACAGGAATGAGCAGTTCTTC. Its protein is CASSANRNEQFF.

Ten or more counts support this clonotype. This chain joins TRBV19 and TRBJ1-5; the D gene is possibly TRBD1 (5 bases). This CDR3 spans 13 amino acids. Germline loops: CDR1 LNHDA, CDR2 SQIVND (reference sequence). Trimming left V 5 bases short and J 5 bases short, with 10 bases between. The CDR3 sequence: CASSDDRYQPQHF. DNA for the CDR3: TGTGCCAGTAGTGATGACAGATATCAGCCCCAGCATTTT. The full variable domain, completed using reference TRBV19 and TRBJ1-5, is DGGITQSPKYLFRKEGQNVTLSCEQNLNHDAMYWYRQDPGQGLRLIYYSQIVNDFQKGDIAEGYSVSREKKESFPLTVTSAQKNPTAFYLCASSDDRYQPQHFGDGTRLSIL.

DNA for the CDR3: TGTGCCAGCAGCGGCGAGAGCGGGACAGCCCTCTATGGCTACACCTTC. It translates to CASSGESGTALYGYTF. J is TRBJ1-2 and V is TRBV5-6; TRBD1 matches at 7 bases. From germline, CDR1 is SGHDT and CDR2 YYEEEE. With V trimmed by 4 bases and J by 4 bases, 13 bases remained unmatched. CDR3 length: 16 amino acids.

This clonotype was picked up many times. The chain couples TRBV29-1 to TRBJ2-1, with D unclear. V lost 5 bases, J lost 6 bases, and 11 bases lay in between. In germline, CDR1 is SQVTM, CDR2 ANQGSEA. The length of the CDR3 is 12 residues. In DNA form, the CDR3 reads TGCAGCGTTACTTTCAGTTTCAATGAGCAGTTCTTC. As protein: CSVTFSFNEQFF.